The next 15 T cell receptor beta chains were all read from a single sample in a study of T cell responses to AZD1222 COVID-19 vaccine. Sequenced by immunoSEQ multiplex PCR; TCRdb stores in-frame clones only, minus some. The table records tens of thousands of clones, about 92% of them present only once. Sequences were derived from peripheral blood, sampled 28 days after the second AZD1222 dose. These receptors were obtained from an adult who received the AZD1222 COVID-19 vaccine.

The V and J genes are TRBV5-4 and TRBJ1-5, with 8 bases lining up with TRBD1. Germline V gene data show CDR1 as SGHNT and CDR2 as YYREEE (reference sequence). This CDR3 contains 17 residues. V gave up 2 bases and J gave up 1 base; unmatched junction bases: 8. CDR3 sequence: CASSLTGQGSSNQPQHF. DNA for the CDR3: TGTGCCAGCAGCTTAACTGGACAGGGCTCAAGCAATCAGCCCCAGCATTTT. The complete variable domain, with remaining parts taken from reference TRBV5-4 and TRBJ1-5, reads ETGVTQSPTHLIKTRGQQVTLRCSSQSGHNTVSWYQQALGQGPQFIFQYYREEENGRGNFPPRFSGLQFPNYSSELNVNALELDDSALYLCASSLTGQGSSNQPQHFGDGTRLSIL.

This clone was counted only a few times. The rearrangement joins TRBV21-1 to TRBJ1-1. TRBV21-1 is classified as a pseudogene. CDR3 length: 18 residues. The CDR3 reads CASRPYGPGWVTNTEAFF. The CDR3 bases are TGTGCCAGCAGACCCTACGGCCCGGGGTGGGTTACGAACACTGAAGCTTTCTTT.

This chain uses TRBV12-3 or TRBV12-4 with TRBJ1-5; D is unresolved. CDR3 size: 13 residues. V lost 3 bases, J lost 1 base, and 4 bases lay in between. CDR3 region: CASSLFSNQPQHF. For the CDR3, the DNA is TGTGCCAGCAGTTTGTTCAGCAATCAGCCCCAGCATTTT.

The CDR3 here is CASNEGALDYGYTF. The DNA of the CDR3 is TGTGCCAGCAACGAGGGGGCATTGGACTATGGCTACACCTTC. The rearrangement uses TRBV5-6 and TRBJ1-2, with TRBD1 matching 7 bases. Trimming removed 6 bases from V and 3 bases from J; junction bases left unmatched: 8. Germline lookup yields CDR1 SGHDT and CDR2 YYEEEE. The CDR3 extends over 14 amino acids.

The chain is built from TRBV5-1 and TRBJ2-7; D is undetermined. The CDR3 is 14 residues long. The V end was cut by 5 bases, the J end by 2 bases, with 14 bases between. Germline CDR1 is SGHRS and CDR2 is YFSETQ. The DNA for the CDR3 is TGCGCCAGCAGACCCAACCAGGTACCCTACGAGCAGTACTTC. Translating it yields CASRPNQVPYEQYF.

This clone showed up just once. Sequence at one end of the junction differs from germline and may be a read error. V is TRBV11-2 and J is TRBJ2-4; the D gene is possibly TRBD2 (5 bases). The germline CDR1 and CDR2 sequences are SGHAT and FQNNGV. This CDR3 is 14 amino acids long. The CDR3 bases are TGTGCCAGCAGCTCAACCCCAGCCGGGCCACCGAGGGACTTC. Translation: CASSSTPAGPPRDF.

The V gene is TRBV18, the J gene TRBJ2-3, with D unresolved. With 6 bases removed from V and 2 bases from J, the gap between germline ends came to 6 bases. The CDR3 extends over 12 amino acids. Germline V lookup: CDR1 KGHSH, CDR2 LQKENI. The CDR3 DNA follows: TGTGCCAGCTCTGGCGACACAGATACGCAGTATTTT. It translates to CASSGDTDTQYF. Filled out from reference TRBV18 and TRBJ2-3, the complete variable domain reads NAGVMQNPRHLVRRRGQEARLRCSPMKGHSHVYWYRQLPEEGLKFMVYLQKENIIDESGMPKERFSAEFPKEGPSILRIQQVVRGDSAAYFCASSGDTDTQYFGPGTRLTVL.

This rearrangement joins TRBV5-4 to TRBJ1-6; D not certain. The V and J ends lost 1 base and 7 bases respectively, with 12 bases between them. The CDR3 runs to 15 residues. CDR1 and CDR2 from the germline V gene are SGHNT and YYREEE (reference sequence). DNA for the CDR3: TGTGCCAGCAGCTTGAGGAGCAGGTCGAATTCACCCCTCCACTTT. This codes for CASSLRSRSNSPLHF.

The chain has TRBV5-1 and TRBJ1-2; 7 positions agree with TRBD1. V lost 4 bases and J lost 0; bases outside the gene matches: 9. The germline V gene encodes CDR1 SGHRS and CDR2 YFSETQ. The CDR3 runs to 16 residues. CDR3 sequence: CASSQIGTAPNYGYTF. The CDR3 nucleotides read TGCGCCAGCAGCCAAATAGGGACAGCACCTAACTATGGCTACACCTTC.

The chain uses TRBV11-3 and TRBJ1-3; D may be TRBD1 (5 bases). The V end was cut by 0 bases, the J end by 8 bases, with 17 bases between. The length of the CDR3 is 16 residues. CDR1 and CDR2 from the germline V gene are SGHNT and YENEEA. CDR3 sequence reads: CASSLDGRGGADTIYF. CDR3 nucleotides: TGTGCCAGCAGCTTAGATGGCCGCGGAGGGGCGGACACCATATATTTT. Drawing the rest from reference TRBV11-3 and TRBJ1-3, the complete variable domain is EAGVVQSPRYKIIEKKQPVAFWCNPISGHNTLYWYLQNLGQGPELLIRYENEEAVDDSQLPKDRFSAERLKGVDSTLKIQPAELGDSAVYLCASSLDGRGGADTIYFGEGSWLTVV.

V and J are TRBV19 and TRBJ2-1; D unresolved. Germline CDR1 reads LNHDA; CDR2 reads SQIVND (reference sequence). This CDR3 is built from 12 residues. Deletions cut 7 bases from V and 10 bases from J, with 14 bases between. The CDR3 DNA is TGTGCCAGTACGAAAGAAGTCGGCGAGCAGTTCTTC. Its translation: CASTKEVGEQFF.

This chain uses TRBV25-1 with TRBJ1-6; 7 bases are shared with TRBD1. Unmatched junction bases numbered 7, after V lost 0 bases and J lost 8 bases. The CDR3 is made up of 16 amino acids. In germline, CDR1 is MGHDK, CDR2 SYGVNS. CDR3 DNA: TGTGCCAGCAGTGAATACGGCAGGGGGAGGGATTCACCCCTCCACTTT. Protein: CASSEYGRGRDSPLHF.

This clone was seen a few times. DNA for the CDR3: TGTGCCAGCAGCCACGGTGACCGCTATGGCTACACCTTC. Its translation is CASSHGDRYGYTF. The chain is built from TRBV3-1 (or the pseudogene TRBV3-2) and TRBJ1-2; D call uncertain. This CDR3 region has 13 residues. Germline CDR1 LGHDT, CDR2 YNNKEL (reference sequence). V lost 3 bases to trimming and J lost 4 bases, with 9 bases between them.

The gene calls are TRBV7-9 and TRBJ2-7, with D unresolved. CDR1 is SEHNR and CDR2 is FQNEAQ in the germline V gene (reference sequence). This CDR3 is 11 amino acids long. Trimming pared 1 base from V and 4 bases from J, leaving 2 bases between. The CDR3 is CASSLEYEQYF. The CDR3 region has the DNA TGTGCCAGCAGCTTAGAGTACGAGCAGTACTTC.

V is TRBV2 and J is TRBJ1-5; weak D call: TRBD1 (5 bases). The V and J ends lost 4 bases and 0 bases respectively, with 13 bases between them. This CDR3 comprises 16 residues. Germline CDR1 is SNHLY and CDR2 is FYNNEI. Here the CDR3 reads CASSGSGVYSNQPQHF. CDR3 bases: TGTGCCAGCAGTGGATCGGGGGTCTATAGCAATCAGCCCCAGCATTTT.